This TCR beta chain emerged from a study of blood T cell repertoires in COVID-19. Study context: Samples representing acute and convalescent COVID-19 were sourced from the United States, Italy and Spain. PBMCs, B-cell-depleted T cells, or T cells were the source of the cDNA or gDNA that made up the material.

The table came from immunoSEQ multiplex PCR; TCRdb's copy has only in-frame clones and leaves some out. The sample has roughly 150,000 clones, around 85% seen once. It was during active infection that Seattle patients were enrolled and then longitudinally followed. The CDR3 sequence is 14 residues long. Trimming took 7 bases from V and 0 from J, leaving 12 bases between them. Germline V gives CDR1 SGHDN, CDR2 FVKESK. The clonotype comes from a man at least 80 years old with COVID-19, enrolled during active disease. Sequenced sample: peripheral blood. This chain joins TRBV14 and TRBJ1-1; D unclear. The CDR3 DNA follows: TGTGCCAGCACCTCGGGAGTTTTGAACACTGAAGCTTTCTTT. Amino acids: CASTSGVLNTEAFF.